Listed below are T cell receptor beta chains from one sample, sequenced in a study of PD-L1 blockade in urothelial cancer. Assay: immunoSEQ multiplex PCR; the TCRdb copy retains only in-frame clones and omits some. There are about 51,000 clones in the sample; approximately 83% occur only once, and 16% lies in the top ten. The source was PBMCs, collected around atezolizumab (anti-PD-L1) treatment. These receptors were collected from a man in his sixties with urothelial cancer. Each CDR3 is given with its conserved first and last residue. D genes are given only for firm matches.

d_call	v_call	j_call	cdr3_aa
TRBD1	TRBV5-1	TRBJ1-1	CASSQGQGGTPEAFF
TRBD1	TRBV19	TRBJ1-6	CASSWDRKNSPLHF
-	TRBV15	TRBJ1-2	CATSRVYGDTSGGYTF
-	TRBV2	TRBJ1-5	CASSGVLATANSNQPQHF
-	TRBV6-5	TRBJ1-3	CASSYSGLAGNTIYF
TRBD2	TRBV29-1	TRBJ2-5	CSVWTSAGETQYF
-	TRBV6-5	TRBJ2-1	CASSGFSYNEQFF
TRBD2	TRBV6-5	TRBJ2-3	CASSYGGRAQDTQYF
TRBD2	TRBV5-1	TRBJ2-7	CASSWTSGTVVGEQYF
TRBD1	TRBV9	TRBJ1-2	CASSVADRVNYGYTF
-	TRBV19	TRBJ1-1	CASSTQGFTEAFF
TRBD1	TRBV4-3	TRBJ1-2	CASSQEAGTGIGYTF
-	TRBV5-1	TRBJ2-5	CASSLQAAAAETQYF
TRBD2	TRBV7-9	TRBJ2-3	CASSLGLAALTDTQYF
-	TRBV6-6	TRBJ1-1	CASSYGGKNTEAFF
-	TRBV5-5	TRBJ2-5	CASSPLEETQYF
TRBD1	TRBV30	TRBJ2-1	CAWRGDRTTGEQFF
TRBD1	TRBV7-6	TRBJ2-7	CASSFTQGYEQYF
-	TRBV5-5	TRBJ1-4	CASSSPGGISTNEKLFF